This TCR beta chain was captured by sequencing in a study of blood T cell repertoires in COVID-19. This clone was seen only once. The CDR3 contains 14 residues. Trimming removed 2 bases from V and 5 bases from J, with 12 bases in between. Germline values: CDR1 SGHNT, CDR2 YENEEA. Libraries were prepared by immunoSEQ multiplex PCR; TCRdb keeps only in-frame clonotypes and omits some of them. The profile shows roughly 65,000 clones, 79% of them singletons. Sequenced material: peripheral blood. This clonotype was obtained from a man between 60 and 75 years old with acute or convalescent COVID-19. The chain has TRBV11-3 and TRBJ2-5; possibly TRBD2 for D (5 bases). This chain's CDR3 is CASSLTSGSETQYF. The CDR3 region has the DNA TGTGCCAGCAGCTTAACTAGTGGTAGTGAGACCCAGTACTTC. The variable domain in full, completed from reference TRBV11-3 and TRBJ2-5, reads EAGVVQSPRYKIIEKKQPVAFWCNPISGHNTLYWYLQNLGQGPELLIRYENEEAVDDSQLPKDRFSAERLKGVDSTLKIQPAELGDSAVYLCASSLTSGSETQYFGPGTRLLVL.